This TCR beta chain was recorded in a study of OX40 agonist ivuxolimab in advanced cancers. Produced via immunoSEQ multiplex PCR; TCRdb's table is partial and in-frame only. The table has approximately 56,000 clones, roughly four fifths seen once. The sequencing here drew on CD4+ or CD8+ T cells sorted from blood, taken in a trial of the OX40 agonist ivuxolimab. The receptor's source is an adult with an advanced solid tumor such as melanoma, head and neck, liver or kidney cancer.

The CDR3 reads CATGGGQQETQYF. The CDR3 DNA reads TGTGCCACGGGGGGGGGACAGCAAGAGACCCAGTACTTC. V gene TRBV10-3 combines with J gene TRBJ2-5; TRBD2 might be the D (8 bases). Trimming took 10 bases from V and 2 from J, leaving 14 bases between them. Germline CDR1 is ENHRY and CDR2 is SYGVKD. The CDR3 sequence is 13 residues long.